This TCR beta chain originates from a study of regulatory T cells in long-lasting Graves disease. Regarding time point: newly diagnosed GD, antithyroid drugs for less than 3 months. After RNA was extracted from PBMCs, the TCR library was made from it. Each of the patients was recruited from an endocrinology department situated in Xi'an, China. This clonotype showed up just a few times. CDR1 and CDR2 (germline): SQVTM, ANQGSEA. CDR3 length: 14 residues. Trimming took 4 bases from V and 1 from J, leaving 13 bases between them. Arm-PCR of CDR3 regions with iRepertoire HTBI primers generated TCR beta libraries. Each CDR3 protein is one row after TCRdb ran MiXCR on the multiplex PCR reads. In the table there are approximately 490,000 distinct CDR3 sequences, 15% to 20% of which are singletons. A further study also used this sample, focusing on T cells in Graves' hyperthyroidism and ophthalmopathy. That work states: The study used the HTBI primer set for a first-round RT-PCR of the TCR CDR3. The blood repertoire included most of the expanded thyroid clonotypes above 0.001.

V gene TRBV29-1 combines with J gene TRBJ1-1; D not certain. The sequence came from a man aged 35 to 55 with Graves disease. The source was peripheral blood mononuclear cells (PBMCs), collected at new diagnosis, from a patient treated with antithyroid drugs. The DNA of the CDR3 is TGCAGCGTTGGAAAAATGGGCGGGAACACTGAAGCTTTCTTT. Amino acid sequence: CSVGKMGGNTEAFF.